The next 20 T cell receptor beta chains were all read from a single sample in a study of T cells after yellow fever vaccination. TCRdb ran MiXCR on the 5' RACE reads and lists one entry per CDR3 protein. Of 230,000 or so distinct CDR3 sequences detected, approximately 6.7% appear once; the ten largest clones hold approximately 1%. The sequencing used CD4+ T cells sorted from PBMCs, collected on the day of the yellow fever booster vaccination. The receptors were sampled from a young man who received the YFV17D yellow fever vaccine.

Only a few counts were recorded for this clonotype. The chain combines TRBV18 with TRBJ1-2; D is possibly TRBD1 (6 bases). The V end lost 4 bases, the J end lost 3 bases, and 12 bases lay between the germline ends. The CDR3 totals 14 residues. Germline V gene data show CDR1 as KGHSH and CDR2 as LQKENI. CDR3 region: CASSRTEEDYGYTF. The CDR3 bases are TGTGCCAGCTCACGGACAGAGGAGGACTATGGCTACACCTTC.

This clonotype was seen at least ten times. The chain is built from TRBV6-2 or TRBV6-3 and TRBJ2-7, with 8 bases fitting TRBD2. This CDR3 spans 14 amino acids. After removal of 2 bases from V and 4 bases from J, the junction contained 4 bases not matched to a gene. The germline V gene encodes CDR1 MNHEY and CDR2 SVGEGT. The CDR3 DNA reads as TGTGCCAGCAGTTACACGGGAGGGGGTTACGAGCAGTACTTC. The encoded protein is CASSYTGGGYEQYF.

This clonotype was recorded a few times. J is TRBJ2-1 and V is TRBV10-2, with 9 nucleotides matching TRBD2. This CDR3 comprises 14 residues. Germline CDR1 is WSHSY and CDR2 is SAAADI. The V and J ends lost 7 bases and 0 bases, in that order; junction bases with no gene match: 1. The CDR3 nucleotides are TGCGCCAGCAATAGCGGGAGCTCCTACAATGAGCAGTTCTTC. Its protein is CASNSGSSYNEQFF.

This clonotype was seen only a few times. The V gene is TRBV20-1, the J gene TRBJ2-2, with D perhaps matching TRBD2 (5 bases). The V gene's germline CDR1 is DFQATT and CDR2 SNEGSKA (reference sequence). This CDR3 contains 15 residues. V was shortened by 6 bases and J by 3 bases, with 17 bases between the two germline ends. The CDR3 DNA follows: TGCAGTGCACGCAACCGGGAAAGCCACACCGGGGAGCTGTTTTTT. Encoded protein: CSARNRESHTGELFF.

This clonotype came up a few times. This chain connects TRBV27 to TRBJ2-2; the match to TRBD1 covers 7 bases. Germline V gene lookup returns CDR1 MNHEY and CDR2 SMNVEV (reference sequence). V shed 8 bases, J shed 4 bases, and the junction held 7 bases outside the gene matches. CDR3 size: 14 residues. The CDR3 here is CASSRGLGTGELFF. CDR3 DNA: TGTGCCAGCTCAAGGGGGCTCGGCACCGGGGAGCTGTTTTTT.

This clonotype was seen many times. This chain uses TRBV6-1 with TRBJ2-1; 13 nucleotides align to TRBD2. V shed 6 bases and J 8 bases; nucleotides not matched to a gene: 7. The CDR3 covers 15 residues. The germline V gene has CDR1 MNHNS and CDR2 SASEGT. CDR3 in amino acids: CASSWTSGSVYEQFF. The CDR3, as DNA: TGTGCCAGCAGCTGGACTAGCGGGAGCGTTTATGAGCAGTTCTTC.

V and J are TRBV9 and TRBJ2-1, with a tentative D call TRBD2 (6 bases). Germline CDR1 SGDLS, CDR2 YYNGEE. Trimming took 4 bases from V and 1 from J, leaving 12 bases between them. The CDR3 has 15 amino acids. The DNA for the CDR3 is TGTGCCAGCAGCCTTAGCGGAGAGTCCTACAATGAGCAGTTCTTC. Amino acids: CASSLSGESYNEQFF.

This clonotype was seen more than once but under ten times. The chain uses TRBV29-1 and TRBJ2-3; 11 nucleotides agree with TRBD2. The germline V gene encodes CDR1 SQVTM and CDR2 ANQGSEA. Trimming removed 7 bases from V and 0 bases from J; junction bases left unmatched: 9. This CDR3 is 16 amino acids long. In DNA form, the CDR3 reads TGCAGCGCAAAGGGGGGGACTAGCGGAAGCACAGATACGCAGTATTTT. Amino acid sequence: CSAKGGTSGSTDTQYF.

This sequence joins TRBV7-2 and TRBJ2-5, with TRBD2 matching 9 bases. Germline V lookup: CDR1 SGHTA, CDR2 FQGNSA. The V gene end was trimmed by 5 bases and the J gene end by 5 bases; junction bases not matched to a gene: 9. The CDR3 has 15 residues. This chain's CDR3 is CASSPSSGIWETQYF. The CDR3 DNA reads TGTGCCAGCAGCCCCTCTAGCGGGATTTGGGAGACCCAGTACTTC.

The chain employs TRBV5-1 and TRBJ2-3; D uncertain. With 0 bases removed from V and 0 bases from J, the gap between germline ends came to 8 bases. Germline loops: CDR1 SGHRS, CDR2 YFSETQ. The CDR3 length is 15 residues. The DNA for the CDR3 is TGCGCCAGCAGCTTGGATCCCGTCAGCACAGATACGCAGTATTTT. Protein: CASSLDPVSTDTQYF.

This clonotype has a handful of counts. This chain connects TRBV6-1 to TRBJ1-2, with D perhaps matching TRBD1 (6 bases). In germline, CDR1 is MNHNS, CDR2 SASEGT. With 5 bases removed from V and 8 bases from J, the gap between germline ends came to 18 bases. The length of the CDR3 is 14 residues. CDR3 loop: CASSTPRGAEGYTF. CDR3 nucleotides: TGTGCCAGCAGTACCCCCCGGGGGGCGGAGGGCTACACCTTC.

This clonotype came up many times. This chain uses TRBV7-2 with TRBJ2-3; either TRBD1 or TRBD2 may supply D (5 bases each). V shed 3 bases and J shed 1 base, with 14 bases lying between them. CDR1 SGHTA and CDR2 FQGNSA come from the germline V gene. The CDR3 runs to 16 residues. CDR3 region: CASSLVPGPGTDTQYF. CDR3 in DNA: TGTGCCAGCAGCTTGGTGCCGGGACCTGGCACAGATACGCAGTATTTT.

This chain joins TRBV29-1 and TRBJ1-2; a weak D match, TRBD1 (5 bases). V gave up 8 bases and J gave up 5 bases, with 12 bases separating them. This CDR3 has 11 amino acids. CDR1 SQVTM and CDR2 ANQGSEA come from the germline V gene. This CDR3 is CSTGRSYGYTF. The CDR3 region has the DNA TGCAGCACAGGTAGAAGTTATGGCTACACCTTC.

This clonotype was counted between two and nine times. The chain joins TRBV12-3 or TRBV12-4 to TRBJ1-1; D gene unclear. There are 16 residues in the CDR3. V lost 4 bases and J lost 1, with 16 bases in between. CDR3 in DNA: TGTGCCAGCAGTTCCAGGAGGGTGGGCCGGAACACTGAAGCTTTCTTT. Protein product: CASSSRRVGRNTEAFF.

The rearrangement links TRBV5-1 to TRBJ2-5; possible D gene TRBD1, 5 bases. The CDR3 has 16 residues. V was pared by 2 bases and J by 3 bases, with 17 bases between. CDR1 is SGHRS, CDR2 YFSETQ, per germline. The CDR3 DNA reads as TGCGCCAGCAGCTTTTCAGTGACAGTGAAGGAAGAGACCCAGTACTTC. This translates into CASSFSVTVKEETQYF.

This chain joins TRBV7-2 and TRBJ1-3, with no clear D. The germline CDR1 and CDR2 sequences are SGHTA and FQGNSA. V was pared by 4 bases and J by 2 bases, with 9 bases between. This CDR3 spans 14 amino acids. CDR3 protein: CASSSGPTGNTIYF. CDR3 nucleotide sequence: TGTGCCAGCAGCTCCGGCCCCACTGGAAACACCATATATTTT.

The table lists this clonotype with many counts. The V gene is TRBV6-5, the J gene TRBJ2-5, with 9 bases matching TRBD1. V trimming: 5 bases; J trimming: 5 bases; junction bases outside the gene matches: 0. Germline V lookup: CDR1 MNHEY, CDR2 SVGAGI. This CDR3 spans 12 amino acids. The CDR3 region is CASSDRGETQYF. For the CDR3, the DNA is TGTGCCAGCAGTGACAGGGGGGAGACCCAGTACTTC.

This clonotype was found a few times. V is TRBV15 and J is TRBJ2-3; the D is unclear. Trimming cost V 5 bases and J 0 bases, with 12 bases left between them. The length of the CDR3 is 15 residues. The germline V gene has CDR1 LNHNV and CDR2 YYDKDF (reference sequence). CDR3 protein: CATSAGVTSTDTQYF. The CDR3 nucleotides are TGTGCCACCAGCGCTGGGGTCACTAGCACAGATACGCAGTATTTT.

Many counts were recorded for this clonotype. The rearrangement joins TRBV3-1 to TRBJ2-7; the D gene could be TRBD1 or TRBD2 (5 bases each). The CDR3 runs 16 residues. The V end lost 0 bases, the J end lost 4 bases, and 16 bases lay between the germline ends. Germline CDR1 and CDR2: LGHDT and YNNKEL (reference sequence). CDR3 protein: CASSQEKGTGPYEQYF. Here the CDR3 DNA reads TGTGCCAGCAGCCAAGAAAAGGGGACCGGCCCTTACGAGCAGTACTTC.

This sequence joins TRBV5-4 and TRBJ1-1; maybe TRBD1 (5 bases). Germline V CDR1 and CDR2: SGHNT, YYREEE (reference sequence). The CDR3 length is 15 residues. Deletions cut 0 bases from V and 1 base from J, with 10 bases between. The CDR3 here is CASSLGGVKNTEAFF. The DNA for the CDR3 is TGTGCCAGCAGCTTGGGGGGCGTGAAGAACACTGAAGCTTTCTTT.